This T cell receptor beta chain emerged from a study of blood T cell repertoires in COVID-19. Study-wide background: PBMCs, B-cell-depleted T cells, or T cells provided the cDNA or gDNA that made up the material.

Trimming stripped 1 base from V and 4 bases from J, with 11 bases between. CDR3 length equals 14 residues. The germline V gene encodes CDR1 SGHRS and CDR2 YFSETQ. In the authors' methods: Nucleated cell number was recorded as an estimate derived from reference gene primer amplification. The table came from immunoSEQ multiplex PCR; TCRdb's copy has only in-frame clones and leaves some out. V and J calls and clone size come straight from that table; D and trimming were deduced from the DNA. Of about 130,000 clones in the sample, 85% are singletons; the top ten hold 6.6%. This clone was counted a few times.

The sequenced sample consisted of peripheral blood. The sequence was obtained from a man at least 80 years old with active or convalescent COVID-19. The chain combines TRBV5-1 with TRBJ1-1; D may be TRBD1 (5 bases). The CDR3 protein is CASSLYRGGTEAFF. In DNA, the CDR3 is TGCGCCAGCAGCTTGTATAGGGGAGGCACTGAAGCTTTCTTT.